This entry lists 15 T cell receptor beta chains sequenced from one sample in a study of CD8+ T cells in alopecia areata. Extraction and reverse transcription of RNA yielded cDNA as the sequencing template. Assay: immunoSEQ multiplex PCR; the TCRdb copy retains only in-frame clones and omits some. This table holds around 270,000 clones, about three fifths found once. Treatment noted: oral pan-JAK inhibitor, 5-10 mg twice daily. The sample was CD4+ T cells sorted from blood, taken at week 24, from a patient treated with tofacitinib. The receptors were sampled from a human donor with alopecia areata.

The V gene is TRBV4-3, the J gene TRBJ1-1; TRBD1 might be the D (6 bases). V was trimmed by 4 bases and J by 6 bases, leaving 12 bases between them. The CDR3 extends over 13 amino acids. The germline V gene encodes CDR1 LGHNA and CDR2 YSLEER. CDR3 region: CASSRGRGSEAFF. The CDR3 nucleotides read TGCGCCAGCAGCCGTGGCAGGGGTTCTGAAGCTTTCTTT.

The chain employs TRBV6-6 and TRBJ2-2; D is unresolved. This CDR3 spans 15 amino acids. CDR1 is MNHNY and CDR2 is SVGAGI in the germline V gene (reference sequence). The ends were cut back, 0 bases at V and 2 bases at J, with 7 bases in the middle. CDR3 in amino acids: CASSYSNTNTGELFF. The CDR3 DNA reads TGTGCCAGCAGTTACTCGAACACCAACACCGGGGAGCTGTTTTTT.

The chain joins TRBV29-1 to TRBJ2-6; TRBD1 matches at 8 bases. Germline V lookup: CDR1 SQVTM, CDR2 ANQGSEA. The CDR3 extends over 15 amino acids. After removal of 7 bases from V and 0 bases from J, the junction contained 5 bases not matched to a gene. CDR3 in amino acids: CSAGQGSSGANVLTF. The CDR3 nucleotides are TGCAGCGCCGGACAGGGAAGCTCTGGGGCCAACGTCCTGACTTTC.

This clone was found once. In the same sample, other DNA sequences code for this CDR3. The gene calls are TRBV7-8 and TRBJ2-1, with D perhaps matching TRBD1 or TRBD2 (5 bases each). Per the germline V gene, CDR1 is SGHVS and CDR2 is FQNEAQ. The CDR3 sequence is 11 residues long. V was clipped by 5 bases and J by 10 bases, with 9 bases between them. CDR3: CASSREGEQFF. CDR3 DNA sequence: TGTGCCAGCAGCCGAGAGGGGGAGCAGTTCTTC.

The rearrangement uses TRBV7-2 and TRBJ2-2; the match to TRBD1 covers 7 bases. The CDR3 has 13 residues. Germline loops: CDR1 SGHTA, CDR2 FQGNSA. Unmatched junction bases numbered 3, after V lost 5 bases and J lost 6 bases. CDR3 nucleotide sequence: TGTGCCAGCAGCCGCGACAGGGCCGGGGAGCTGTTTTTT. Translated, it gives CASSRDRAGELFF. The full variable domain, its missing parts supplied by reference TRBV7-2 and TRBJ2-2, is GAGVSQSPSNKVTEKGKDVELRCDPISGHTALYWYRQSLGQGLEFLIYFQGNSAPDKSGLPSDRFSAERTGGSVSTLTIQRTQQEDSAVYLCASSRDRAGELFFGEGSRLTVL.

This chain links TRBV19 with TRBJ2-7, with D possibly matching TRBD2 (6 bases). Germline lookup yields CDR1 LNHDA and CDR2 SQIVND (reference sequence). The V end was cut by 7 bases, the J end by 0 bases, with 19 bases between. This CDR3 spans 16 amino acids. CDR3 DNA: TGTGCCAGTACCTCGCCCGGGACCGGGAGCTCCTACGAGCAGTACTTC. Its translation is CASTSPGTGSSYEQYF.

V usage is TRBV25-1 and J usage is TRBJ2-2; 8 nucleotides match TRBD1. In germline, CDR1 is MGHDK, CDR2 SYGVNS. CDR3 size: 14 residues. V shed 5 bases, J shed 8 bases, and the junction held 7 bases outside the gene matches. CDR3 loop: CASSQRTGTGELFF. CDR3 in DNA: TGTGCCAGCAGTCAACGGACAGGGACAGGGGAGCTGTTTTTT.

The rearrangement links TRBV30 to TRBJ2-7; D possibly corresponds to TRBD1 (5 bases). Trimming removed 3 bases at V and 9 bases at J, with 12 bases between. The CDR3 runs to 11 residues. In germline, CDR1 is GTSNPN, CDR2 SVGIG (reference sequence). The CDR3 spells CAWRTDSGQYF. CDR3 coding DNA: TGTGCCTGGAGGACAGACTCAGGGCAGTACTTC.

This clone was seen a handful of times. The chain uses TRBV7-2 and TRBJ1-2, with D hard to call. V gave up 0 bases and J gave up 2 bases, with 7 bases separating them. Germline V gives CDR1 SGHTA, CDR2 FQGNSA. This CDR3 has 14 amino acids. CDR3: CASSLARENYGYTF. The DNA for the CDR3 is TGTGCCAGCAGCTTAGCGAGGGAGAACTATGGCTACACCTTC.

V gene TRBV29-1 combines with J gene TRBJ2-3; 8 bases agree with TRBD1. Germline V gene lookup returns CDR1 SQVTM and CDR2 ANQGSEA. The CDR3 is made up of 13 amino acids. The V gene end was trimmed by 3 bases and the J gene end by 6 bases; junction bases not matched to a gene: 5. CDR3 DNA: TGCAGCGTTGACGGACAGGGATGGGATACGCAGTATTTT. The encoded protein is CSVDGQGWDTQYF.

The gene calls are TRBV25-1 and TRBJ1-4, with a weak D call TRBD1 (6 bases). V was shortened by 4 bases and J by 7 bases, with 16 bases between the two germline ends. Germline-derived CDR1 and CDR2 are MGHDK and SYGVNS. The length of the CDR3 is 15 residues. The CDR3 DNA reads as TGTGCCAGCAGTGCCTTAGCGGGGGGCAGTGAAAAACTGTTTTTT. This sequence encodes CASSALAGGSEKLFF. The complete variable domain, with remaining parts taken from reference TRBV25-1 and TRBJ1-4, reads EADIYQTPRYLVIGTGKKITLECSQTMGHDKMYWYQQDPGMELHLIHYSYGVNSTEKGDLSSESTVSRIRTEHFPLTLESARPSHTSQYLCASSALAGGSEKLFFGSGTQLSVL.

This chain uses TRBV15 with TRBJ1-3; no clear D. Germline assignment: CDR1 LNHNV and CDR2 YYDKDF (reference sequence). V lost 0 bases, J lost 1 base, and 7 bases lay in between. This CDR3 is built from 15 residues. CDR3 amino acids: CATSRDWGSGNTIYF. Here the CDR3 DNA reads TGTGCCACCAGCAGAGATTGGGGATCTGGAAACACCATATATTTT.

The chain carries TRBV25-1 and TRBJ1-2; D remains unclear. The germline V gene has CDR1 MGHDK and CDR2 SYGVNS. This CDR3 comprises 14 residues. Trimming took 3 bases from V and 4 from J, leaving 12 bases between them. The CDR3: CASSDRGWSYGYTF. CDR3 DNA sequence: TGTGCCAGCAGTGATCGCGGCTGGAGCTATGGCTACACCTTC.

The chain has TRBV30 and TRBJ2-7; 7 nucleotides line up with TRBD2. With V trimmed by 2 bases and J by 3 bases, 1 base remained unmatched. The CDR3 sequence is 12 residues long. Germline CDR1 reads GTSNPN; CDR2 reads SVGIG (reference sequence). CDR3 nucleotides: TGTGCCTGGAGTCGGGAGGTCTACGAGCAGTACTTC. Protein product: CAWSREVYEQYF.

There are a few counts of this clone. This chain connects TRBV29-1 to TRBJ2-3, with 7 bases lining up with TRBD1. CDR1 and CDR2 (germline): SQVTM, ANQGSEA. The CDR3 extends over 11 amino acids. The V segment lost 7 bases and the J segment 9 bases; nucleotides outside the gene matches: 7. The CDR3 loop reads CSAEKQGTQYF. CDR3 bases: TGCAGCGCCGAAAAACAGGGGACGCAGTATTTT.